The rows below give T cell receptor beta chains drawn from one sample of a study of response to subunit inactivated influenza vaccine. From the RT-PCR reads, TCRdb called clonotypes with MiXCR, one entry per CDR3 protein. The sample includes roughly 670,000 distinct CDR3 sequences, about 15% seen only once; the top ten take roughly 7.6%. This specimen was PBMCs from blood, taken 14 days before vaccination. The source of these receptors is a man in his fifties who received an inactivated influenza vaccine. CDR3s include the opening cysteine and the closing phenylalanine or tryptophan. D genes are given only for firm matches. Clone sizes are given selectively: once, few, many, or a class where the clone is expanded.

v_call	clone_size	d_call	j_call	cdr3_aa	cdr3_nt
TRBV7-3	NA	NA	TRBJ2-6	CASSDFHSGANVLTF	TGTGCCAGCAGCGATTTTCACTCTGGGGCCAACGTCCTGACTTTC
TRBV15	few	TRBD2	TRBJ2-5	CATSSEFGGATTQYF	TGTGCCACCAGCAGCGAATTCGGGGGGGCCACGACCCAGTACTTC
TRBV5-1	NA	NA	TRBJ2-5	CASSLGNTGLGETQYF	TGCGCCAGCAGCTTGGGAAACACAGGGCTCGGGGAGACCCAGTACTTC
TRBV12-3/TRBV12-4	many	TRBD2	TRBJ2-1	CASSISGGFNEQFF	TGTGCCAGCAGTATAAGCGGGGGGTTTAATGAGCAGTTCTTC
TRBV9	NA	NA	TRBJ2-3	CASSMGDTQYF	TGTGCCAGCAGCATGGGTGATACGCAGTATTTT
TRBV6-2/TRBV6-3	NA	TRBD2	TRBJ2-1	CASTTSGESYNEQFF	TGTGCCAGCACAACTAGCGGGGAATCCTACAATGAGCAGTTCTTC
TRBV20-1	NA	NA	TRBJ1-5	CSAPLGGRDQPQHF	TGCAGTGCTCCCCTAGGGGGTCGGGATCAGCCCCAGCATTTT
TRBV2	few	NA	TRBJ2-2	CASSSPGWHGELFF	TGTGCCAGCAGTAGTCCAGGGTGGCACGGGGAGCTGTTTTTT
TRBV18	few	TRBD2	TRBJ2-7	CASSEREGEQYF	TGTGCCAGCTCAGAGCGGGAGGGCGAGCAGTACTTC
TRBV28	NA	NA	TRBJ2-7	CASNDGNYEQYF	TGTGCCAGCAACGACGGGAACTACGAGCAGTACTTC
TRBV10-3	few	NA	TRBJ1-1	CAITRDLWDTEAFF	TGTGCCATCACCAGGGACTTATGGGACACTGAAGCTTTCTTT
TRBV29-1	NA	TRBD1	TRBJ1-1	CSGTGGTEAFF	TGCAGCGGCACAGGGGGCACTGAAGCTTTCTTT
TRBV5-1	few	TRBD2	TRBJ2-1	CASSLVGLGGDEQFF	TGCGCCAGCAGCTTGGTAGGACTAGGCGGGGATGAGCAGTTCTTC
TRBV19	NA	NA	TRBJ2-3	CASSIAPGDTQYF	TGTGCCAGTAGTATAGCTCCGGGAGATACGCAGTATTTT
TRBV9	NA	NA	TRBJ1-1	CASSPLMGTEAFF	TGTGCCAGCAGCCCGCTCATGGGGACTGAAGCTTTCTTT
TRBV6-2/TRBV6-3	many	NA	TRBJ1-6	CASSYPGLSPLHF	TGTGCCAGCAGTTACCCGGGACTGTCACCCCTCCACTTT
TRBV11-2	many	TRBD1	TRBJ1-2	CASSLYRGHYGYTF	TGTGCCAGCAGCCTCTACAGGGGCCACTATGGCTACACCTTC
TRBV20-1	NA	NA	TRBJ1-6	CSARAISSYNSPLHF	TGCAGTGCTAGGGCAATCAGCTCCTATAATTCACCCCTCCACTTT
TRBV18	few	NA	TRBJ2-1	CASSPAAEPYNEQFF	TGTGCCAGCTCACCAGCAGCGGAGCCCTACAATGAGCAGTTCTTC
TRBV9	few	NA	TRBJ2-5	CASSVASGEETQYF	TGTGCCAGCAGCGTAGCTTCAGGGGAGGAGACCCAGTACTTC
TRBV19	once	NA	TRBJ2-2	CASSLQARTTGELFF	TGTGCCAGTAGCCTACAAGCGAGAACGACCGGGGAGCTGTTTTTT
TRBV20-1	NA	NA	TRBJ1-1	CSAADPNTEAFF	TGCAGTGCCGCTGACCCGAACACTGAAGCTTTCTTT
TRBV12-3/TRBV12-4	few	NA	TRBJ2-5	CASSLEAGGRQTQYF	TGTGCCAGCAGTTTAGAGGCCGGGGGCAGACAGACCCAGTACTTC
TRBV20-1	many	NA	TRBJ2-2	CSARDGGTPSGELFF	TGCAGTGCTAGAGATGGTGGGACCCCCTCCGGGGAGCTGTTTTTT
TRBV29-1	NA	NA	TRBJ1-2	CSVAPGQNYGYTF	TGCAGCGTTGCCCCGGGACAAAACTATGGCTACACCTTC
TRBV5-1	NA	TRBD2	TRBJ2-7	CASSWLADSYEQYF	TGCGCCAGCAGCTGGCTAGCGGACTCCTACGAGCAGTACTTC
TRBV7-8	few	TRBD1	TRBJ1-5	CASSPGTAFQPQHF	TGTGCCAGCAGCCCAGGGACAGCGTTTCAGCCCCAGCATTTT
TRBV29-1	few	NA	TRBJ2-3	CSVEGPGATDTQYF	TGCAGCGTTGAAGGCCCCGGAGCAACAGATACGCAGTATTTT
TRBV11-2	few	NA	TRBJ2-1	CASSWGLRAYNEQFF	TGTGCCAGCAGCTGGGGGTTGAGGGCCTACAATGAGCAGTTCTTC
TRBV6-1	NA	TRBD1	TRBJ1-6	CASSGQLPYNSPLHF	TGTGCCAGCTCGGGACAGCTTCCTTATAATTCACCCCTCCACTTT
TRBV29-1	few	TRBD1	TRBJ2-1	CSAWTGGHNEQFF	TGCAGCGCCTGGACAGGGGGCCACAATGAGCAGTTCTTC
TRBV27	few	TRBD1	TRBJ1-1	CASSLLRGQAEAFF	TGTGCCAGCAGTTTACTCAGGGGGCAAGCTGAAGCTTTCTTT
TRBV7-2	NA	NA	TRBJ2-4	CASSFLGGDIQYF	TGTGCCAGCAGCTTCCTAGGGGGGGACATTCAGTACTTC
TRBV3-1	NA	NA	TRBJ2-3	CASSQVVGYTQYF	TGTGCCAGCAGCCAAGTGGTTGGCTATACGCAGTATTTT
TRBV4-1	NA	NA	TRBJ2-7	CASSGRYQGQTYEQYF	TGCGCCAGCAGTGGTCGGTACCAGGGGCAGACCTACGAGCAGTACTTC
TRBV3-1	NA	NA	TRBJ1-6	CASSRGPQNSPLHF	TGTGCCAGTTCTCGGGGACCGCAAAATTCACCCCTCCACTTT